This T cell receptor (beta chain) was recovered during a study of shared clonotypes between healthy human individuals. Study at large: Three CD4 naive, three CD4 memory, two CD8 naive and one CD8 memory plate were used per donor. Regarding the study as a whole: Generation probabilities were higher for clonotypes shared across all four sorted-subset donors than for unshared ones.

The CDR3 length is 18 residues. The ends lost 3 bases at V and 3 bases at J; junction bases unmatched: 10. The germline V gene encodes CDR1 MDHEN and CDR2 SYDVKM. Regarding this clone: Its specificity is not known.

Each subset's genomic DNA was shared equally among a number of immunoSEQ plates. TCRdb's table, derived via immunoSEQ multiplex PCR, lists solely in-frame clones and lacks some. The sample holds about 2.4 million clones, 93% seen once. The chain recombines TRBV28 with TRBJ2-7; 14 bases align to TRBD2. The clonotype originates from a man aged 18 to 30 in good health. Some clones in this sample may be carry-over from other donors' samples. The sample taken for sequencing was naive CD4+ T cells from PBMCs. Subset of the sample: CD45RA+ positively selected. CDR3 bases: TGTGCCAGCAGTTTCGCCCCCGGGACTAGCGGGAGCAGCTACGAGCAGTACTTC. It translates to CASSFAPGTSGSSYEQYF. Using reference TRBV28 and TRBJ2-7 for the parts outside the CDR3, the full variable domain is DVKVTQSSRYLVKRTGEKVFLECVQDMDHENMFWYRQDPGLGLRLIYFSYDVKMKEKGDIPEGYSVSREKKERFSLILESASTNQTSMYLCASSFAPGTSGSSYEQYFGPGTRLTVT.